This entry concerns a single TCR beta chain. Its target is not known. The sample comes from a study of cytomegalovirus exposure and HLA in healthy donors. In the study overall: The Caucasian-associated ancestry cluster contained approximately 81% of the 300 to 400 genotyped donors.

CDR3 size: 17 residues. Germline lookup yields CDR1 SEHNR and CDR2 FQNEAQ (reference sequence). Trimming removed 6 bases from V and 1 base from J; junction bases left unmatched: 9. General study findings and limits: Later analysis placed DRB1 highest and HLA-C lowest in TCR association rates, which differed by HLA locus. Most TCR sequences were rare, but some public TCRs occurred in many donors.

PCR involved 60 Vbeta and 13 Jbeta primers. The assay was immunoSEQ multiplex PCR, and TCRdb's table has in-frame clones only and misses some. In the table there are approximately 260,000 clones, 84% of which are singletons. This clonotype was obtained from a woman aged 40 to 50 in good health and CMV-seropositive. Sequencing used PBMCs. The rearrangement uses TRBV7-9 and TRBJ2-2, with 9 bases aligning to TRBD2. The CDR3 loop is CASRLTTSGLNTGELFF. Here the CDR3 DNA reads TGTGCCAGCAGACTAACTACTAGCGGGTTGAACACCGGGGAGCTGTTTTTT. The full variable domain, its missing parts supplied by reference TRBV7-9 and TRBJ2-2, is DTGVSQNPRHKITKRGQNVTFRCDPISEHNRLYWYRQTLGQGPEFLTYFQNEAQLEKSRLLSDRFSAERPKGSFSTLEIQRTEQGDSAMYLCASRLTTSGLNTGELFFGEGSRLTVL.